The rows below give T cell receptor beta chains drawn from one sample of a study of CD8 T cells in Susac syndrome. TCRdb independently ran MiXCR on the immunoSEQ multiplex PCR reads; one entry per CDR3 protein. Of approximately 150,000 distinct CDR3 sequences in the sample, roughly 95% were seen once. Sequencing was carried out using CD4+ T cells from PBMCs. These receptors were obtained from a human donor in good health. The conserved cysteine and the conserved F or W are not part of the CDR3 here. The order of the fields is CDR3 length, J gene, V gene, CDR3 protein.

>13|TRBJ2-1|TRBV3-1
ASSQDLATYNEQF
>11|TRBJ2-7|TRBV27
ASSYGASYEQY
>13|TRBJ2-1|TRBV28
ASSRRLASYNEQF
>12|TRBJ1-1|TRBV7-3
ASSYGTLNTEAF
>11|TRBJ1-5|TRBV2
ASNTYSNQPQH
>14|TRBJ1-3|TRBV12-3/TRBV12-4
ASRRWTGGFGNTIY
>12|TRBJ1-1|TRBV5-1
ASSTQGADTEAF
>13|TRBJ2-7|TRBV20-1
SASLVSGRAGEQY
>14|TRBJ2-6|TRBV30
AWSVVGYSGANVLT
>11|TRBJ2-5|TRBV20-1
SAREPSGPTQY
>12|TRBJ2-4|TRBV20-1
SATPGQGDNIQY
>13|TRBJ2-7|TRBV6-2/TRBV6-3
ASSSWTLTSYEQY
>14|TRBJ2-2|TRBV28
ASSDRTRVGTGELF
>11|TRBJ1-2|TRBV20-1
SAPRGGARGYT
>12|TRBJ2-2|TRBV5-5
ASSFWENTGELF
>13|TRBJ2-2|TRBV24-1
ATSDTGTATGELF